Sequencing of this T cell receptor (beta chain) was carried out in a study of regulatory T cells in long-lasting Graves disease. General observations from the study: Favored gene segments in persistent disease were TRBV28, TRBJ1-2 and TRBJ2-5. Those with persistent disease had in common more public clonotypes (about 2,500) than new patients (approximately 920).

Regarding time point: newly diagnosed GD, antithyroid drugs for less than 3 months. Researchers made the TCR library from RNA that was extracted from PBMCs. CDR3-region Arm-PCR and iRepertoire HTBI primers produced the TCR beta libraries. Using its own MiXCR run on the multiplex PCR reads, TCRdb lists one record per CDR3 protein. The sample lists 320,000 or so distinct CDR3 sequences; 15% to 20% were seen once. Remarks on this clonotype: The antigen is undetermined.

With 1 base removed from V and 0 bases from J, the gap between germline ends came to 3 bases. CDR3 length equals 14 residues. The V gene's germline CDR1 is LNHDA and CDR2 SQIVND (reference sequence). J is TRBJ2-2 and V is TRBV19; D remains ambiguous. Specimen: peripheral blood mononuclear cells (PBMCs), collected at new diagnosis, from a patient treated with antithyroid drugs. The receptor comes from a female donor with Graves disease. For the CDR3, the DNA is TGTGCCAGTAGTATAGGGGCGAACACCGGGGAGCTGTTTTTT. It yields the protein CASSIGANTGELFF.